The TCR beta chain described here comes from a study of identical twins. Study results and limitations: Fewer insertions characterized abundant cord blood beta clonotypes, whereas memory repertoires showed none. The study based its conclusions on cross-sectional statistical analysis and did not follow the same donors.

The CDR3 consists of 16 residues. Germline V gene sequence: CDR1 MDHEN, CDR2 SYDVKM. V lost 6 bases and J lost 1; bases outside the gene matches: 10. In the case of this clonotype: No antigen is known for it.

One entry per CDR3 protein, called by TCRdb with MiXCR from the 5' RACE reads. The sample holds some 900,000 distinct CDR3 sequences, about 12% seen once. A further study also used this sample, focusing on yellow fever vaccine responses in identical twins.

The receptor comes from a woman aged 18-29 years in good health. The sample comprised PBMCs. The chain uses TRBV28 and TRBJ2-7; 9 bases fit TRBD1. Here the CDR3 DNA reads TGTGCCAGCAGGGCAGGTACAGGGGGCAGGTCCTACGAGCAGTACGTC. As protein: CASRAGTGGRSYEQYV.